Listed below are T cell receptor beta chains from one sample, sequenced in a study of blood T cells in healthy people across ages. TCRdb re-called the 5' RACE reads through MiXCR, storing one row per CDR3 protein. Among about 1.1 million distinct CDR3 sequences listed, 35% to 45% were seen once. The sample consisted of blood. The source of these receptors is a man younger than 30 in good health. The conserved cysteine and the conserved F or W are not part of the CDR3 here.

v_gene	CDR3aa
TRBV6-2/TRBV6-3	ASSLLGVSSGNTIY
TRBV5-1	ASSSASGADTQY
TRBV7-3	ASSLLRRKRNTEAF
TRBV20-1	SARMGTRFYNEQF
TRBV4-3	ASSQDSDSLGEKLF
TRBV12-3/TRBV12-4	ASRLTGLGTQY
TRBV4-1	ASSQSSGGAVEQF
TRBV28	ASTQGGLSRDEQY
TRBV9	ASSAGTDFSYNEQY
TRBV7-2	ASSLDRTPYGYT
TRBV21-1	ASSKADRNIPDAYEQY
TRBV20-1	SASRGGKLF
TRBV9	ASTPRDTDTQY
TRBV5-1	ASSPLDRGLSYT
TRBV4-3	ASSQDGSGSSGAF
TRBV10-3	AISDGQFMNTEAF
TRBV27	ATKKRTGYSNTGELF
TRBV6-6	ASSYRDHYEQY
TRBV13	ASSSDPRNQPQH
TRBV7-9	ASSPEGKLF
TRBV29-1	SVQVAFYNEQY
TRBV4-3	ASSQADRRYGYT
TRBV20-1	SARAEGQGYNEQF